This T cell receptor beta chain was found in a study of blood T cell repertoires in COVID-19. This CDR3 contains 15 residues. V shed 6 bases and J shed 2 bases, with 16 bases lying between them. Germline CDR1 and CDR2: SGHRS and YFSETQ. The protocol was immunoSEQ multiplex PCR, while the TCRdb copy is restricted to in-frame clones and leaves out a portion. The sample has roughly 180,000 clones, more than 70% seen once. The genes are TRBV5-1 and TRBJ2-3; D is perhaps TRBD1 (7 bases). The TCR was taken from a woman in her sixties or seventies with acute or convalescent COVID-19. Input material: peripheral blood. The chain's CDR3 is CASTQGGRNTDTQYF. CDR3 DNA: TGCGCCAGCACCCAGGGGGGCCGGAACACAGATACGCAGTATTTT.